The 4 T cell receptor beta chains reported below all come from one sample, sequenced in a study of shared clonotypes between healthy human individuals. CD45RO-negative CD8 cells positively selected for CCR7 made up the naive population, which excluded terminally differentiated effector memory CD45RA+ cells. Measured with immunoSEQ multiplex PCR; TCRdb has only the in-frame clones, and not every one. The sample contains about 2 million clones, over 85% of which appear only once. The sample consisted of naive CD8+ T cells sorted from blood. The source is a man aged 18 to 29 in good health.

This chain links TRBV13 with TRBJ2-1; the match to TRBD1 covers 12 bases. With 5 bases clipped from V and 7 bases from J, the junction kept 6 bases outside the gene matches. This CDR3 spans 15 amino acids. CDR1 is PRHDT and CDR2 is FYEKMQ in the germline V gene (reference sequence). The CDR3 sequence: CASSQGDRGRNEQFF. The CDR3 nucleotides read TGTGCCAGCAGCCAAGGGGACAGGGGGCGTAATGAGCAGTTCTTC.

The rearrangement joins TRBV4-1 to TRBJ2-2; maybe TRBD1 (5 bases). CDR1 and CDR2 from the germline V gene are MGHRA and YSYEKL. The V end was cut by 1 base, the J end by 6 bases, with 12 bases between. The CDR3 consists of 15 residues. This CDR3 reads CASSQVTGKPGELFF. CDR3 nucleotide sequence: TGCGCCAGCAGCCAAGTTACAGGAAAACCCGGGGAGCTGTTTTTT.

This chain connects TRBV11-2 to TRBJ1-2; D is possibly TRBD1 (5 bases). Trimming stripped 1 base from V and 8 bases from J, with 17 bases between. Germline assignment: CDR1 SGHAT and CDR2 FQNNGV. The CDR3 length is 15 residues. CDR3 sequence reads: CASSLGKGPLRGYTF. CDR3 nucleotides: TGTGCCAGCAGCTTAGGCAAGGGGCCGTTGAGGGGCTACACCTTC. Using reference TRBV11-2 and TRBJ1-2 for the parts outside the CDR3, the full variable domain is EAGVAQSPRYKIIEKRQSVAFWCNPISGHATLYWYQQILGQGPKLLIQFQNNGVVDDSQLPKDRFSAERLKGVDSTLKIQPAKLEDSAVYLCASSLGKGPLRGYTFGSGTRLTVV.

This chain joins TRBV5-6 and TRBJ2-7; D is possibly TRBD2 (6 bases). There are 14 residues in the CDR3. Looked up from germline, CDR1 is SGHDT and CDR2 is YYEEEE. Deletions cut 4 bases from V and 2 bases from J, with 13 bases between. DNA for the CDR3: TGTGCCAGCAGCGTTTGGGGAGGAACCTACGAGCAGTACTTC. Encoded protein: CASSVWGGTYEQYF. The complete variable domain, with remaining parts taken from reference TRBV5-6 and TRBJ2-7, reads DAGVTQSPTHLIKTRGQQVTLRCSPKSGHDTVSWYQQALGQGPQFIFQYYEEEERQRGNFPDRFSGHQFPNYSSELNVNALLLGDSALYLCASSVWGGTYEQYFGPGTRLTVT.